This T cell receptor beta chain is from a study of blood T cell repertoires in COVID-19 (dated by TCRdb to 2018 to 2021). A note on the overall study: The collaborator samples originated in the United States, Italy and Spain and spanned the acute and convalescent phases of COVID-19. Sample metadata almost always included a de-identified subject ID, COVID-19 status, age in years and sex. The repertoires were released in a freely available public database intended as a resource for research on the immune response to SARS-CoV-2. Samples came from the ongoing ImmuneRACE study (first 160 participants) plus 1,254 subjects from 6 global collaborators. Where available, HLA class I and class II types were taken from metadata supplied by the sample provider and were not determined by assay-based typing. The prospective study material was composed of cDNA or gDNA derived from T cells, B-cell-depleted T cells, or PBMCs. Deeply sampled blood TCRbeta repertoires from subjects exposed to, actively infected with, or recovered from COVID-19 were included in the dataset. The research as a whole found: The quantity of clinical and demographic metadata differed by source and by participant and was supplied without curation.

The immunoSEQ Assay, a bias-controlled multiplex PCR, was used to amplify TCRbeta CDR3 regions from genomic DNA. In the authors' own workflow: Within the assay, amplification of reference gene primers was used to estimate how many nucleated cells each sample contained. To quantify the absolute abundance of each unique TCRbeta CDR3 rearrangement, sequence reads were collapsed and filtered. For each sample, productive Simpson clonality was calculated as the square root of Simpson's diversity index over productive rearrangements. TCRdb took this table from immuneACCESS and kept in-frame rearrangements with V and J called. Such tables lack part of the clones; where checked against another copy, unresolved V genes explain under half of the gap, and the rest is unexplained. V, J and clone size are those of that table, while D and trimming were read from the DNA. The sample table lists approximately 250,000 clones, approximately 86% of them with a count of one. Jointly, the top ten make up under 2% of the sample.

Another Seattle source contributed samples from volunteer blood donors who had recovered from COVID-19. The collaborating institutions used their own protocols to collect whole blood in K2EDTA tubes. For TCRbeta analysis, collaborators shipped samples in one of three forms: frozen whole blood, isolated PBMCs, or DNA extracted from either of those sample types. On this clone itself: Its cognate antigen has yet to be identified. Per-nucleotide qualities are absent, and no much larger clonotype sits a single base away.

Spanning cysteine to phenylalanine, the CDR3 consists of 12 amino acids. Only the CDR3 DNA stays, 36 bases, in frame from base 1. A distance of 8 bases separates the germline ends of V and J, which lose 3 bases and 2 bases respectively. In the germline V gene (reference sequence), CDR1 corresponds to DFQATT and CDR2 to SNEGSKA. The chain employs TRBV20-1 and TRBJ2-7; TRBD1 is possibly the D segment (5 matching bases). The sample taken for sequencing was peripheral blood. The sequence was collected from a woman aged 60-70 years who had recovered from COVID-19. CDR3 loop: CSASGQTYEQYF. The sequence in DNA is TGCAGTGCTAGTGGACAAACCTACGAGCAGTACTTC.